The rows below give T cell receptor beta chains drawn from one sample of a study of shared clonotypes between healthy human individuals. Sequencing used immunoSEQ multiplex PCR; TCRdb keeps in-frame clones, though not all of them. The sample lists some 2.1 million clones, around 95% seen once, with 0.13% in the top ten. The sequenced sample consisted of naive CD4+ T cells sorted from blood. These receptors originate from a man younger than 35 in good health. The conserved cysteine and the conserved F or W are not part of the CDR3 here.

V: TRBV27
J: TRBJ2-7
CDR3: ASSLGGQGYEQY

V: TRBV14
J: TRBJ2-1
CDR3: ASSQDSGISEQF

V: TRBV2
J: TRBJ1-2
CDR3: ASSPRTSGYT

V: TRBV5-5
J: TRBJ1-2
CDR3: ASSHGPVANYGYT

V: TRBV11-2
J: TRBJ1-3
CDR3: ASSLGALSSGNTIY

V: TRBV10-3
J: TRBJ2-7
CDR3: AISGGQEVLEQY

V: TRBV30
J: TRBJ2-3
CDR3: AWGGWDTQY

V: TRBV25-1
J: TRBJ2-7
CDR3: ASSEFGTGYYEQY

V: TRBV7-2
J: TRBJ2-7
CDR3: ASSLVGLAVSTYEQY

V: TRBV25-1
J: TRBJ2-7
CDR3: ASSRVGYEQY

V: TRBV5-1
J: TRBJ2-5
CDR3: ASRSEGALPETQY

V: TRBV7-6
J: TRBJ2-3
CDR3: ASSRVRGATDTQY

V: TRBV5-1
J: TRBJ2-7
CDR3: ASSQGRSYEQY

V: TRBV19
J: TRBJ1-5
CDR3: ASARKQGMGQPQH

V: TRBV5-4
J: TRBJ1-4
CDR3: ASSLKGEKLF

V: TRBV25-1
J: TRBJ1-1
CDR3: ASVRGRAGGTEAF

V: TRBV13
J: TRBJ2-2
CDR3: ASRGRSGLGDGELF

V: TRBV6-5
J: TRBJ2-7
CDR3: ASSSGGPYEQY

V: TRBV5-1
J: TRBJ2-5
CDR3: ASSLAEARELQTQY

V: TRBV4-1
J: TRBJ2-2
CDR3: ASSQEPSGVPGTGELF

V: TRBV10-2
J: TRBJ2-7
CDR3: ASTHDYEQY

V: TRBV15
J: TRBJ1-1
CDR3: ATSRDRGVNTEAF

V: TRBV29-1
J: TRBJ1-2
CDR3: SVEDYRQGEGYT

V: TRBV4-1
J: TRBJ2-5
CDR3: ASSHNGQGSYPETQY

V: TRBV5-1
J: TRBJ2-1
CDR3: ASSLATSGTDEQF

V: TRBV9
J: TRBJ1-2
CDR3: ASSPGGAGYT

V: TRBV25-1
J: TRBJ2-7
CDR3: ASSEYGQTYEQY

V: TRBV19
J: TRBJ1-2
CDR3: ASLDRGGYT

V: TRBV10-3
J: TRBJ1-1
CDR3: AISEYQRAAF

V: TRBV6-5
J: TRBJ2-3
CDR3: ASRHGLGAQY

V: TRBV5-4
J: TRBJ2-5
CDR3: ASSVAGVKVQETQY

V: TRBV12-5
J: TRBJ1-5
CDR3: ASGLVAASQPQH

V: TRBV4-3
J: TRBJ2-7
CDR3: ASSLEVQFYEQY

V: TRBV6-5
J: TRBJ1-1
CDR3: ASRVTAYTEAF

V: TRBV9
J: TRBJ2-3
CDR3: ASSRAGWIEGSTDTQY

V: TRBV5-1
J: TRBJ2-1
CDR3: ASSILGVDEQF

V: TRBV11-3
J: TRBJ1-1
CDR3: ASSSQGVTEAF

V: TRBV5-1
J: TRBJ1-2
CDR3: ASSLAGDSYGYT

V: TRBV27
J: TRBJ2-7
CDR3: ASSLSFRGGTDAYEQY

V: TRBV11-2
J: TRBJ2-3
CDR3: ASSLAGAADTQY

V: TRBV4-1
J: TRBJ2-1
CDR3: ASSDPGQGAREQF

V: TRBV5-1
J: TRBJ2-3
CDR3: ASSSSGGTDTQY

V: TRBV28
J: TRBJ2-7
CDR3: ASSVSTSGYEQY

V: TRBV19
J: TRBJ1-6
CDR3: ASSGQGQSPLH

V: TRBV5-8
J: TRBJ1-5
CDR3: ASSSAGWKVQPQH

V: TRBV5-5
J: TRBJ2-7
CDR3: ASSLVPLSSYEQY

V: TRBV7-9
J: TRBJ2-3
CDR3: ASSPFRSGGTDTQY

V: TRBV9
J: TRBJ1-1
CDR3: ASSVQSNTEAF

V: TRBV28
J: TRBJ1-4
CDR3: ASRTGNEKLF

V: TRBV7-6
J: TRBJ1-1
CDR3: ASRGSGNTEAF

V: TRBV18
J: TRBJ2-3
CDR3: ASSPPRGSDTQY

V: TRBV4-1
J: TRBJ1-1
CDR3: ASSQEPTGANTEAF

V: TRBV6-1
J: TRBJ1-4
CDR3: ASSAGTVNEKLF

V: TRBV7-2
J: TRBJ2-3
CDR3: ASSRTAREKLSDTQY

V: TRBV4-3
J: TRBJ2-7
CDR3: ASSPQPGGTSYEQY